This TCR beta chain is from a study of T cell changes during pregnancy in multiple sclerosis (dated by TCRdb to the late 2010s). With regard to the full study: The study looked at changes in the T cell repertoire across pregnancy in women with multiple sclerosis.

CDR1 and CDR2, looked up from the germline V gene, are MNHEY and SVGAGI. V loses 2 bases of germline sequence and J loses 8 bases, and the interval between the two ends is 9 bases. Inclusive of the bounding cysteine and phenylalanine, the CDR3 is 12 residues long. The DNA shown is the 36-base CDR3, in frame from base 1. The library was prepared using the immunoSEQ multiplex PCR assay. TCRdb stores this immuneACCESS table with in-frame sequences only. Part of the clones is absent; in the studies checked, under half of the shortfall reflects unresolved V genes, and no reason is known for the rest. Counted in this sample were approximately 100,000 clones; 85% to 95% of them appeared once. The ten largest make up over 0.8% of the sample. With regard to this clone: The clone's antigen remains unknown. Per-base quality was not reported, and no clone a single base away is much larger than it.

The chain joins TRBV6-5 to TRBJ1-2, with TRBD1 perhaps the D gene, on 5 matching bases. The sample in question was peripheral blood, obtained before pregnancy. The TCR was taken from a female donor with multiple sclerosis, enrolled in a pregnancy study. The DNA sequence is TGTGCCAGCAGTTACAGGGGTGGAGGCTACACCTTC. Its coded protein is CASSYRGGGYTF.